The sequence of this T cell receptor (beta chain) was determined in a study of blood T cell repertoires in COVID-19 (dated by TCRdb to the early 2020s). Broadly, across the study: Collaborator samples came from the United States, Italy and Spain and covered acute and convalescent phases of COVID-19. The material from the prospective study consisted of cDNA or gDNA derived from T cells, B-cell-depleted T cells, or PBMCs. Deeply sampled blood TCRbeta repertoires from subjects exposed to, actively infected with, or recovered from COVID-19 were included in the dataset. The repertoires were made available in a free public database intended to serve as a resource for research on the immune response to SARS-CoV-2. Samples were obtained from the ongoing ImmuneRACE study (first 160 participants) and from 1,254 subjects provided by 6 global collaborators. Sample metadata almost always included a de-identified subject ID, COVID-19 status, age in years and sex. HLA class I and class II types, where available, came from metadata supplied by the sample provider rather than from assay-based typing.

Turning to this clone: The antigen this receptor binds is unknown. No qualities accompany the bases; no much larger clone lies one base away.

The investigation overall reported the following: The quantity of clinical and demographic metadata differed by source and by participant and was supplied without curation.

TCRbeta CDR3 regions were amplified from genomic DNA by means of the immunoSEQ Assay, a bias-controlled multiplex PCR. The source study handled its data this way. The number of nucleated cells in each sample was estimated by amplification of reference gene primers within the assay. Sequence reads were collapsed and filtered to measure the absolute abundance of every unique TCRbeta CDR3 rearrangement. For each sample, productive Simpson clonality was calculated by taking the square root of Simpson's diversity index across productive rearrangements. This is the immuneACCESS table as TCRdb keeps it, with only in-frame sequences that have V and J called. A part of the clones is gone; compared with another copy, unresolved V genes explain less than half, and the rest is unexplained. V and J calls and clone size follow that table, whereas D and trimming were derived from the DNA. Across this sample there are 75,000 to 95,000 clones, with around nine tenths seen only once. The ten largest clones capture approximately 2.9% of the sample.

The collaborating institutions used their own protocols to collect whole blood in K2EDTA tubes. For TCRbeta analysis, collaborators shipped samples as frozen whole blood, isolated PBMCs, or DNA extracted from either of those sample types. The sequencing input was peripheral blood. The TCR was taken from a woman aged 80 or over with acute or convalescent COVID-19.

CDR3 loop: CASRQGLINQPQHF. The nucleotide sequence reads TGTGCCAGCCGACAGGGACTGATCAATCAGCCCCAGCATTTT. This chain is built from TRBV25-1 and TRBJ1-5; TRBD1 lines up with 7 middle nucleotides. From its cysteine to its phenylalanine, the CDR3 spans 14 amino acids. The only DNA kept is the CDR3, 42 bases in frame from the first base. The germline V gene yields MGHDK for CDR1 and SYGVNS for CDR2. Compared with germline, V lacks 8 bases and J lacks 3 bases; bases without a gene match: 7.